The T cell receptor (beta chain) described here comes from a study of technical replicates of blood from several donors (TCRdb year 2017). In the case of this clone: Its antigen is currently not known. Qualities for individual bases were not recorded, and no much larger clone is one base off.

Counted from cysteine to phenylalanine, this CDR3 has 11 amino acids. The entry retains the CDR3 DNA only, 33 bases that are in frame from base 1. V lost 2 bases and J lost 8 bases; the stretch between them is 6 bases long. CDR1 and CDR2 (MNHEY, SVGAGI) derive from the germline V gene. Library preparation was by the immunoSEQ multiplex PCR assay. TCRdb provides this immuneACCESS table in a form limited to in-frame rearrangements. Some clones are lacking; in checked studies, under half of them reflect an unresolved V gene, and why the rest are absent is not known. The sample data list 68,000 or so clones, and about 90% of these were observed just once. The top ten clonotypes cover roughly 0.39% of the sample.

What was sequenced was T cells isolated from PBMCs. The rearranged chain carries TRBV6-5 and TRBJ1-2, with an unclear D gene assignment. The receptor was derived from a human donor in good health. Read as DNA, the sequence is TGTGCCAGCAGTTACCCGGGGGGCTACACCTTC. It is translated as CASSYPGGYTF.